Listed below are T cell receptor beta chains from one sample, sequenced in a study of technical replicates of blood from a few donors. Method: immunoSEQ multiplex PCR; TCRdb's copy keeps in-frame clones and lacks some. The sample lists under 85,000 clones; roughly 92% were seen once. Sequencing used T cells isolated from PBMCs. These receptors were collected from a human donor in good health. The CDR3 runs from the conserved cysteine through the conserved F or W.

V,J,CDR3
TRBV7-9,TRBJ2-1,CASSLALAGVARNEQFF
TRBV29-1,TRBJ2-7,CSVATHERELSYEQYF
TRBV6-4,TRBJ2-3,CASSLPGLANTDTQYF
TRBV29-1,TRBJ1-5,CSARDSSGDQPQHF
TRBV28,TRBJ1-1,CASSKNAGGFTEAFF
TRBV28,TRBJ1-5,CASSLRTGGFPPQHF
TRBV10-3,TRBJ1-2,CAISNPGQGNYGYTF
TRBV30,TRBJ1-4,CAWSDKDRTEKLFF
TRBV29-1,TRBJ2-7,CSVEYRAISSYEQYF
TRBV19,TRBJ2-7,CASSSGQGAREQYF
TRBV7-2,TRBJ2-1,CASSLSGSSYNEQFF
TRBV18,TRBJ2-5,CASSPGLAGLETQYF
TRBV30,TRBJ2-1,CAGPAGDEQFF
TRBV20-1,TRBJ2-3,CSAPPRDTQYF
TRBV27,TRBJ1-5,CASSSLQGAWQPQHF
TRBV4-1,TRBJ1-2,CASSQELRLSANYGYTF
TRBV19,TRBJ2-1,CASSIGAGGYNEQFF
TRBV19,TRBJ1-1,CASSRQGVNTEAFF
TRBV7-6,TRBJ2-7,CASSKDQGSPYEQYF
TRBV6-5,TRBJ2-7,CASSYGQAPYEQYF
TRBV5-5,TRBJ2-3,CASMVEDGTDTQYF
TRBV19,TRBJ2-5,CASSIHQETQYF
TRBV9,TRBJ2-7,CASSFGTFDEQYF
TRBV30,TRBJ1-2,CAWNPDRGNYGYTF
TRBV2,TRBJ1-1,CATEGGGGTEAFF
TRBV11-3,TRBJ1-2,CASSLDYRGYGYTF
TRBV11-3,TRBJ2-7,CASSSFHAGTTSYEQYF
TRBV19,TRBJ2-1,CASSIYPGEGVHNEQFF
TRBV5-1,TRBJ2-1,CASSLLADSYNEQFF
TRBV10-2,TRBJ2-7,CASSALTGRNSYEQYF
TRBV30,TRBJ2-2,CAWTGVGTGELFF
TRBV5-1,TRBJ2-3,CASSLTSGRSTDTQYF
TRBV4-3,TRBJ1-2,CASSLRGAKTGGYYGYTF
TRBV11-3,TRBJ2-5,CASSPTGLAGVETQYF
TRBV7-2,TRBJ1-1,CASSSEGLTEAFF
TRBV5-6,TRBJ2-3,CASSRSGDTDTQYF
TRBV15,TRBJ2-5,CATSYTVGLAGEETQYF
TRBV7-6,TRBJ1-1,CASSATGFEAFF
TRBV4-2,TRBJ2-7,CASSQERSGGLTLYEQYF
TRBV2,TRBJ1-5,CASSATGLPQHF
TRBV6-1,TRBJ1-5,CASSEVGQGDQPQHF
TRBV6-6,TRBJ1-2,CASSYQAGNGYTF
TRBV16,TRBJ2-1,CASSQSKDFGEQFF
TRBV7-8,TRBJ2-7,CASSLARRDRGYEQYF